Listed here are 3 T cell receptor beta chains from one sample, sequenced in a study of Ad26.COV2.S vaccination and SARS-CoV-2 variants. As for treatment: approximately 18 received Ad26.COV2.S at low or high dose, single or two shots; about five received placebo; per-sample allocation not given. Sample collection was performed on day 63 after the first vaccine or placebo injection. Some clones are missing from TCRdb's copy, which holds only in-frame ones; the method was immunoSEQ multiplex PCR. The table records approximately 450,000 clones, approximately 90% of them present only once. Sequencing was performed on peripheral blood, taken in a trial of Ad26.COV2.S vaccine versus placebo. Receptor source: a person aged 18-60 years who received the Ad26.COV2.S COVID-19 vaccine or a placebo.

V usage is TRBV20-1 and J usage is TRBJ1-3; D is ambiguous. The CDR3 consists of 13 residues. Trimming cost V 3 bases and J 3 bases, with 9 bases left between them. Germline CDR1 and CDR2: DFQATT and SNEGSKA (reference sequence). The CDR3 here is CSASDGIGNTIYF. The CDR3 region has the DNA TGCAGTGCTAGTGACGGAATTGGAAACACCATATATTTT.

The V gene is TRBV4-1, the J gene TRBJ2-5; no definite D call. The CDR3 has 13 amino acids. Trimming left V 3 bases short and J 2 bases short, with 7 bases between. The germline V gene encodes CDR1 MGHRA and CDR2 YSYEKL. The CDR3 reads CASSQVLQETQYF. The DNA of the CDR3 is TGCGCCAGCAGCCAGGTGCTACAAGAGACCCAGTACTTC.

V usage is TRBV14 and J usage is TRBJ1-3, with a weak D call TRBD1 (5 bases). Trimming shortened V by 1 base and J by 1 base, and 8 bases separated the two germline ends. CDR3 length equals 15 residues. Germline CDR1 and CDR2: SGHDN and FVKESK. As DNA, the CDR3 is TGTGCCAGCAGCCAAGTAGCAGGGTCTGGAAACACCATATATTTT. Protein sequence: CASSQVAGSGNTIYF.